Presented here are 3 T cell receptor beta chains from one specimen sequenced in a study of blood T cell repertoires in COVID-19 (dated by TCRdb to 2018 to 2020). Receptor amplification or capture employed the immunoSEQ multiplex PCR assay. TCRdb re-hosts the immuneACCESS table, in-frame sequences only. Its copies lack some clones; in the studies checked, an unresolved V gene accounts for under half of them, and the cause for the rest is not known. This sample lists over 130,000 clones; approximately 85% were detected once. Together, the top ten hold 3.5% to 5% of the sample. The sample was peripheral blood. The receptors derive from a woman older than 75 with acute or convalescent COVID-19.

J is TRBJ1-2 and V is TRBV30; TRBD1 aligns across 7 bases. This CDR3 spans 12 amino acids. V gave up 5 bases and J gave up 8 bases; unmatched junction bases: 8. The germline V gene has CDR1 GTSNPN and CDR2 SVGIG (reference sequence). The CDR3 DNA is TGTGCCTGGGGTCCAGACAGGGACGGCTACACCTTC. Amino acid sequence: CAWGPDRDGYTF.

This clone was counted a few times. The chain combines TRBV12-5 with TRBJ2-7, with 10 nucleotides matching TRBD2. The ends lost 0 bases at V and 0 bases at J; junction bases unmatched: 11. This CDR3 is 19 amino acids long. Germline CDR1 reads LGHNT; CDR2 reads FRNRAP. CDR3 loop: CASGLVETTGTSVSYEQYF. The CDR3 bases are TGTGCTAGTGGTTTGGTTGAAACGACCGGGACTAGCGTCTCCTACGAGCAGTACTTC.

This sequence joins TRBV28 and TRBJ2-1; TRBD2 matches at 8 bases. V lost 5 bases to trimming and J lost 0 bases; unmatched junction nucleotides: 15. This CDR3 has 19 residues. Germline assignment: CDR1 MDHEN and CDR2 SYDVKM. CDR3 amino acids: CASSLLAGLRLGSYNEQFF. In nucleotides, the CDR3 is TGTGCCAGCAGTCTCCTAGCGGGCCTACGTTTGGGCTCCTACAATGAGCAGTTCTTC.